This record concerns one T cell receptor beta chain sequence. No antigen is known for it. Germline CDR1 SGHRS, CDR2 YFSETQ. V lost 0 bases and J lost 0, with 6 bases in between. This CDR3 is built from 15 residues. The method was immunoSEQ multiplex PCR; TCRdb's version includes in-frame clones alone and lacks a portion of them. This table has about 94,000 clones, 85% appearing once. The data stem from a study of T cell responses to AZD1222 COVID-19 vaccine. Study results and limitations: At baseline, just five or six AZD1222 recipients tested seropositive. Samples come after the peak T cell response, not at day 14.

The sequence derives from an adult who received the AZD1222 COVID-19 vaccine. The starting material was peripheral blood, obtained 28 days after the second AZD1222 dose. The chain carries TRBV5-1 and TRBJ2-2; no firm D call. The CDR3 nucleotides are TGCGCCAGCAGCTTGGGTGGTACGAACACCGGGGAGCTGTTTTTT. Its translation: CASSLGGTNTGELFF.